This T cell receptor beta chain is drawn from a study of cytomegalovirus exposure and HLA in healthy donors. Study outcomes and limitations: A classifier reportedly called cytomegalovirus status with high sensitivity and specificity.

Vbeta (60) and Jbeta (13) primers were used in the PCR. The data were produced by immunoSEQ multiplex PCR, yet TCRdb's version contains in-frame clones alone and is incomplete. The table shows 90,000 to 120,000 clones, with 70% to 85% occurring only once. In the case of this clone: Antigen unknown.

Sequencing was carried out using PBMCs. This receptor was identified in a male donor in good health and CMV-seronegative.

CDR3 loop: CAWSVQGDYGYTF. CDR3 coding DNA: TGTGCCTGGAGTGTACAGGGAGACTATGGCTACACCTTC. The chain is built from TRBV30 and TRBJ1-2; D perhaps matches TRBD1 (6 bases). Trimming stripped 0 bases from V and 3 bases from J, with 8 bases between. This CDR3 contains 13 residues. The germline CDR1 and CDR2 sequences are GTSNPN and SVGIG (reference sequence).